The sequence of this T cell receptor (beta chain) was determined in a study of T cells in tuberculosis. Noted time point: new active TB diagnosis, blood taken before or within 7 days of starting treatment. On this clone: Its target is unknown.

This CDR3 has 12 amino acids. The germline V gene encodes CDR1 MNHEY and CDR2 SVGAGI. V shed 5 bases, J shed 6 bases, and the junction held 3 bases outside the gene matches. Study-wide points: Shorter CDR3-alpha in active tuberculosis partly drove smaller distances.

The data were produced by immunoSEQ multiplex PCR, yet TCRdb's version contains in-frame clones alone and is incomplete. The data contain tens of thousands of clones, approximately 90% of them singletons. The chain joins TRBV6-5 to TRBJ2-7, with 8 bases identical to TRBD1. This clonotype was sampled from an adult with tuberculosis. The sample in question was PBMCs, obtained at tuberculosis diagnosis. CDR3 nucleotides: TGTGCCAGCAGTCGACAGGGGCTCGAGCAGTACTTC. Protein product: CASSRQGLEQYF.